This is a list of T cell receptor beta chains from one sample in a study of T cell responses to AZD1222 COVID-19 vaccine. Assay used: immunoSEQ multiplex PCR; TCRdb lists only in-frame clones, some missing. The profile shows more than 100,000 clones, approximately 92% of them singletons. The sequencing used peripheral blood, collected on day 0 of AZD1222 vaccination. These receptors all come from an adult in good health. Both conserved end residues are part of each CDR3. A D gene is named only where the DNA matches it firmly. Rows give clone size only sometimes, using once, few, many, or a class for an expanded clone.

abundance	v_gene	d_gene	j_gene	CDR3nt	CDR3aa
-	TRBV27	TRBD1	TRBJ1-6	TGTGCCAGCAATCAGGGGGGGGGCTCACCCCTCCACTTT	CASNQGGGSPLHF
-	TRBV21-1	-	TRBJ1-2	TGTGCCAGCAGCAAAGCGGGAGGGTTGGGTCGGCGCTACACCTTC	CASSKAGGLGRRYTF
-	TRBV9	-	TRBJ2-2	TGTGCCAGCAGCGTATTTGGCTGGGGTACAAACACCGGGGAGCTGTTTTTT	CASSVFGWGTNTGELFF
-	TRBV9	-	TRBJ2-3	TGTGCCAGCAGCGTAGGGTTAGCGGGCACAGATACGCAGTATTTT	CASSVGLAGTDTQYF
-	TRBV7-9	-	TRBJ2-5	TGTGCCAGCAGCTTAGTTATGCAGTACCAAGAGACCCAGTACTTC	CASSLVMQYQETQYF
-	TRBV7-2	-	TRBJ1-2	TGTGCCAGCAGTCACGATCTCGTCAGGCCCGGGGGATTAGGCTACACCTTC	CASSHDLVRPGGLGYTF
-	TRBV2	TRBD2	TRBJ2-5	TGTGCCAGCACACTAGCGGGAAGAGAGACCCAGTACTTC	CASTLAGRETQYF
-	TRBV5-5	TRBD2	TRBJ2-2	TGTGCCAGCAGCTTGGCCGTAGGCGGGAGGGCCCGAACCGGGGAGCTGTTTTTT	CASSLAVGGRARTGELFF
-	TRBV28	TRBD1	TRBJ1-2	TGTGCCAGCAGTTTTCGCCCGGGACAGGGAGACGGCTACACCTTC	CASSFRPGQGDGYTF
-	TRBV6-5	-	TRBJ2-5	TGTGCCAGCAGTTTCAACCCCGGAGGTGGCCGGGAGACCCAGTACTTC	CASSFNPGGGRETQYF
-	TRBV28	TRBD1	TRBJ1-5	TGTGCCAGCAGGACAGGGGGGAGCAATCAGCCCCAGCATTTT	CASRTGGSNQPQHF
-	TRBV28	TRBD1	TRBJ1-2	TGTGCCAGCAGTCGGGACAGGGGGCATGGCTACACCTTC	CASSRDRGHGYTF
-	TRBV11-2	-	TRBJ2-5	TGTGCCAGCAGTCCCCAGGGCAGGGGACAAGAGACCCAGTACTTC	CASSPQGRGQETQYF
-	TRBV30	-	TRBJ1-5	TGTGCCTGGACGGGGGGGGCCGGTCAGCCCCAGCATTTT	CAWTGGAGQPQHF
once	TRBV5-4	TRBD1	TRBJ2-3	TGTGCCAGCAGGAAGGGACAGGGGACAGATACGCAGTATTTT	CASRKGQGTDTQYF
-	TRBV27	TRBD2	TRBJ2-7	TGTGCCAGCTCCCAGGTGGCGGGGGACGAACAGTACTTC	CASSQVAGDEQYF
-	TRBV6-2/TRBV6-3	-	TRBJ1-2	TGTGCCAGCAGTTACTCCGGGCGTCCTAACTATGGCTACACCTTC	CASSYSGRPNYGYTF
-	TRBV30	-	TRBJ1-4	TGTGCCTGGAGCAAAGGGTCGAGTGAAAAACTGTTTTTT	CAWSKGSSEKLFF
-	TRBV19	-	TRBJ1-1	TGTGCCAGTAGTATATGGACTGAAGCTTTCTTT	CASSIWTEAFF
once	TRBV2	-	TRBJ2-2	TGTGCCAGCAGGCGGGTCTACACCGGGGAGCTGTTTTTT	CASRRVYTGELFF
-	TRBV7-9	TRBD2	TRBJ2-2	TGTGCCAGCAGCCCAGGTGGACTAGCGGGGGGGAACACCGGGGAGCTGTTTTTT	CASSPGGLAGGNTGELFF
-	TRBV7-9	TRBD1	TRBJ1-1	TGTGCCAGCAACATAGACAGGGTGAACACTGAAGCTTTCTTT	CASNIDRVNTEAFF
-	TRBV19	-	TRBJ1-5	TGTGCCAGTAGACTGGGGCAGGGAGACAATCAGCCCCAGCATTTT	CASRLGQGDNQPQHF
-	TRBV10-3	TRBD1	TRBJ1-4	TGTGCCATCAGGGGACAGGGGGCTTCTGAAAAACTGTTTTTT	CAIRGQGASEKLFF
medium-sized	TRBV27	-	TRBJ1-1	TGTGCCAGCAGCCTAAGTGCCAGAGGTGAAGCTTTCTTT	CASSLSARGEAFF
-	TRBV28	-	TRBJ1-5	TGTGCCAGCAGTAATCCAGGGGTCCAGAGGCCCCAGCATTTT	CASSNPGVQRPQHF
-	TRBV5-4	TRBD2	TRBJ2-3	TGTGCCAGCAGCTTGATGGGACTAGCGGGAGGAGATACGCAGTATTTT	CASSLMGLAGGDTQYF
once	TRBV7-9	TRBD1	TRBJ2-3	TGTGCCAGCCGGACAGGGTATCCAGATACGCAGTATTTT	CASRTGYPDTQYF
-	TRBV20-1	-	TRBJ2-5	TGCAGTGCTAGTTTAGGGGAGACCCAGTACTTC	CSASLGETQYF
once	TRBV2	-	TRBJ1-6	TGTGCCACTGCGACCCGGGAGCAATCACCCCTCCACTTT	CATATREQSPLHF
-	TRBV5-1	-	TRBJ1-2	TGCGCCAGCAGCTTGGCACAGGGAGGTGGCTACACCTTC	CASSLAQGGGYTF
-	TRBV7-9	-	TRBJ2-5	TGTGCCAGCAGCTTAGGACAGCGAGAGACCCAGTACTTC	CASSLGQRETQYF
once	TRBV20-1	-	TRBJ2-1	TGCAGTGCCAGTGGGGCCTCCGGGGAAGCCCTCAATGAGCAGTTCTTC	CSASGASGEALNEQFF